This TCR beta chain was sequenced during a study of T cells in women clearing cervical HPV infection. Study-wide background: Case blood was drawn a median about 160 days after lesion detection.

Measured with immunoSEQ multiplex PCR; TCRdb has only the in-frame clones, and not every one. Recorded for this sample: roughly 12,000 clones. General study findings and limits: T-cell numbers per sample were unknown and may explain richness differences.

As to this clone: Antigen specificity is unknown. The read is 3 residues too short to cover the CDR3 end, so that end is filled in from the germline J gene.

V lost 3 bases and J 6 bases, leaving 15 bases between the germline ends. Per germline, CDR1 SGHRS and CDR2 YFSETQ. The CDR3 length is 14 residues. What was sequenced was blood buffy coat. The TCR comes from a woman aged 18 to 75 with a cervical HPV16 infection that either progressed to CIN3+ or cleared (not recorded which). This sequence joins TRBV5-1 and TRBJ1-2, with a possible D match to TRBD1 (6 bases). The CDR3 sequence is CASSSSSGVDGYTF. CDR3 bases read: TGCGCCAGCAGCTCCTCCTCAGGGGTAGATGGC.